Sequencing of this T cell receptor beta chain was carried out in a study of T cells in Graves' hyperthyroidism and ophthalmopathy. The CDR3 regions of TCR beta were amplified from RNA transcripts. TCR CDR3 regions were first amplified by RT-PCR with HTBI primers. Via MiXCR, TCRdb re-called the multiplex PCR reads, giving one row per CDR3 protein. Of about 480,000 distinct CDR3 sequences listed, about an eighth are singletons. This clonotype was found many times. The V and J ends lost 3 bases and 4 bases, in that order; junction bases with no gene match: 9. The CDR3 is 15 amino acids. Germline CDR1 reads SGHRS; CDR2 reads YFSETQ.

The TCR comes from a woman aged 18-35 years with Graves' hyperthyroidism. Specimen: blood. The chain combines TRBV5-1 with TRBJ1-2; 7 bases align to TRBD1. The CDR3 spells CASSYTGDRAYGYTF. CDR3 nucleotide sequence: TGCGCCAGCAGCTACACAGGGGATCGGGCCTATGGCTACACCTTC.